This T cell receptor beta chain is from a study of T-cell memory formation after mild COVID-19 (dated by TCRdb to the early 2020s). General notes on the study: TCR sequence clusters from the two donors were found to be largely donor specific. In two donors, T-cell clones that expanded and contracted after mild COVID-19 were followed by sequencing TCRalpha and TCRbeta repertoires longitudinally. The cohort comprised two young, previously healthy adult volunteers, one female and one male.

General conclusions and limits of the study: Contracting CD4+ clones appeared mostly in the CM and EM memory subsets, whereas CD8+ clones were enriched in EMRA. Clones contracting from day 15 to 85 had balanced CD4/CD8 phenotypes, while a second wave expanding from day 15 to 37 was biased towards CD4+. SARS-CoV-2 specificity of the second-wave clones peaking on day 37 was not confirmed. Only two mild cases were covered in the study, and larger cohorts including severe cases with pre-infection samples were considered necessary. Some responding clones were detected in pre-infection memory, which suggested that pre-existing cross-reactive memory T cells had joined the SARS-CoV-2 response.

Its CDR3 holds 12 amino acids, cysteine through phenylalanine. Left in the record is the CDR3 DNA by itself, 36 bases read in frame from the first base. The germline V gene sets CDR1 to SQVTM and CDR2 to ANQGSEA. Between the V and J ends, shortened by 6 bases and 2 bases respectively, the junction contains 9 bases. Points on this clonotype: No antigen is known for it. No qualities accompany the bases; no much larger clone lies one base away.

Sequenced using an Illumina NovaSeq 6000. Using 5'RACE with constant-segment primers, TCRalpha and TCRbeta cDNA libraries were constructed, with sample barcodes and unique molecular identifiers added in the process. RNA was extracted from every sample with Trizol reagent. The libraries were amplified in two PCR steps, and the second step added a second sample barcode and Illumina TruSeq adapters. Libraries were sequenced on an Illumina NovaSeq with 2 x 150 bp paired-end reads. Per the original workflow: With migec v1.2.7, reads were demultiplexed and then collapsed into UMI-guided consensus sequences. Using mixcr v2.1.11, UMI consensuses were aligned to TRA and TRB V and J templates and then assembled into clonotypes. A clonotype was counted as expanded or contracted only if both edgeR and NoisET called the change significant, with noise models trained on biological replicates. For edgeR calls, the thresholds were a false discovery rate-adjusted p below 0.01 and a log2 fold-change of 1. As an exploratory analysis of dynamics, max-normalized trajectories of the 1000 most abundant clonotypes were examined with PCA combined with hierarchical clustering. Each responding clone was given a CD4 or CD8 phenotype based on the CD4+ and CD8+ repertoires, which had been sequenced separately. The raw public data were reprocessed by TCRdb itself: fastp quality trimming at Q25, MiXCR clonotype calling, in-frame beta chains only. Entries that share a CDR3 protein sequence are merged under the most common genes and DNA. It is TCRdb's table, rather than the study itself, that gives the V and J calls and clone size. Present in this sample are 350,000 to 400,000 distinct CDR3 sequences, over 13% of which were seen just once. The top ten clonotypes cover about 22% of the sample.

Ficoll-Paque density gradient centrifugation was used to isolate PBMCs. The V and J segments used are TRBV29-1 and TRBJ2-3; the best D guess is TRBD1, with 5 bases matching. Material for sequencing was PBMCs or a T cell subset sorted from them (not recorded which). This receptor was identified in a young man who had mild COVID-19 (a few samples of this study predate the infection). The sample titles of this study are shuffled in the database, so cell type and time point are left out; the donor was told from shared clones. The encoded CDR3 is CSVQGVTDTQYF. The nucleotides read TGCAGCGTCCAGGGCGTCACAGATACGCAGTATTTT.